These T cell receptor beta chains were read from a single sample in a study of technical replicates of blood from a handful of donors. TCRdb keeps only in-frame clones here, not all; method: immunoSEQ multiplex PCR. The sample carries tens of thousands of clones, around 94% recorded once. The material sequenced was T cells isolated from PBMCs. These receptors were obtained from a human donor in good health. The CDR3 runs from the conserved cysteine through the conserved F or W. Fields, in order: J gene, V gene, D gene, CDR3 DNA, CDR3 protein. A D gene is named only where the DNA matches it firmly.

TRBJ2-7	TRBV5-1	NA	TGCGCCAGCAGCGCCGGTCCCCAGGGTGAGCAGTACTTC	CASSAGPQGEQYF
TRBJ1-2	TRBV9	NA	TGTGCCAGCAGCGTAGGCCCGCCGGGCTATGGCTACACCTTC	CASSVGPPGYGYTF
TRBJ2-3	TRBV9	TRBD2	TGTGCCAGCAGCGTAGGCGGACTAGCGGTCACAGATACGCAGTATTTT	CASSVGGLAVTDTQYF
TRBJ1-3	TRBV5-1	TRBD1	TGCGCCAGCAGCCCCGGGACAGCCTCTGGAAACACCATATATTTT	CASSPGTASGNTIYF
TRBJ2-3	TRBV7-8	TRBD2	TGTGCCAGCTTAGCGGGGGTGTTCCCAGATACGCAGTATTTT	CASLAGVFPDTQYF
TRBJ2-7	TRBV28	NA	TGTGCCAGCAGTCACAGAACAGGGACCTACGAGCAGTACTTC	CASSHRTGTYEQYF
TRBJ2-5	TRBV5-1	NA	TGCGCCAGCAGCTTGGGACTCCTCCAAGAGACCCAGTACTTC	CASSLGLLQETQYF
TRBJ2-7	TRBV28	TRBD2	TGTGCCAGCAGTTCATGGGGGGGAGGCACCTACGAGCAGTACTTC	CASSSWGGGTYEQYF
TRBJ1-3	TRBV18	NA	TGTGCCAGCTCACCACTGCGGTCAGGAGGATTGGAAGGAAACACCATATATTTT	CASSPLRSGGLEGNTIYF
TRBJ1-1	TRBV5-1	NA	TGCGCCAGCAGCTTTCGCCCCGGTTACACTGAAGCTTTCTTT	CASSFRPGYTEAFF
TRBJ1-1	TRBV7-8	NA	TGTGCCAGCAGCTTACCCCAAACAGGGTACACTGAAGCTTTCTTT	CASSLPQTGYTEAFF
TRBJ2-7	TRBV5-1	NA	TGCGCCAGCAGCCCAAGGACACTGTCGCTAGGCTACGAGCAGTACTTC	CASSPRTLSLGYEQYF
TRBJ2-3	TRBV11-2	TRBD1	TGTGCCAGCAGCCACGGGACAGATAGCACAGATACGCAGTATTTT	CASSHGTDSTDTQYF
TRBJ2-3	TRBV9	NA	TGTGCCAGCAGCGGGGCAGGCGGGGCGCCCACAGATACGCAGTATTTT	CASSGAGGAPTDTQYF
TRBJ2-7	TRBV5-1	TRBD1	TGCGCCAGCAGCCGGGACAGGGGGGTATCCTACGAGCAGTACTTC	CASSRDRGVSYEQYF
TRBJ1-2	TRBV28	NA	TGTGCCAGCAGTTTAGTCAGAGACTTCTATGGCTACACCTTC	CASSLVRDFYGYTF
TRBJ1-1	TRBV5-5	TRBD1	TGTGCCAGCAGCGAAGGGGGCTGGGAGACTGAAGCTTTCTTT	CASSEGGWETEAFF
TRBJ2-7	TRBV6-5	NA	TGTGCCAGCAGTTACGCGGGGTATGGATCCTACGAGCAGTACTTC	CASSYAGYGSYEQYF
TRBJ1-5	TRBV11-2	NA	TGTGCCAGCAGCTTACAGGGGACAAGCGATCAGCCCCAGCATTTT	CASSLQGTSDQPQHF
TRBJ2-1	TRBV29-1	NA	TGCAGCGCTTCCGTTCGGGGGGCGCCTGAGCAGTTCTTC	CSASVRGAPEQFF
TRBJ2-1	TRBV7-2	TRBD2	TGTGCCAGCAGCGCACCTAGCGGGGGGGGTTACAATGAGCAGTTCTTC	CASSAPSGGGYNEQFF
TRBJ1-1	TRBV5-1	NA	TGCGCCAGCAGCTTGACAGGGTACACTGAAGCTTTCTTT	CASSLTGYTEAFF
TRBJ1-6	TRBV9	NA	TGTGCCAGCGGGTCGGGTAATTCACCCCTCCACTTT	CASGSGNSPLHF
TRBJ2-1	TRBV10-1	TRBD2	TGCGCCAGCAGTGAGCCGGGACTAGCGGGAGCCAATGAGCAGTTCTTC	CASSEPGLAGANEQFF
TRBJ2-1	TRBV5-1	NA	TGCGCCAGCAGCTTATTGGCTAGCAGGGGGGATGAGCAGTTCTTC	CASSLLASRGDEQFF
TRBJ2-1	TRBV9	NA	TGTGCCAGCAGCGTAGTGGGGGGAGAATATGGTGAGCAGTTCTTC	CASSVVGGEYGEQFF
TRBJ2-4	TRBV11-3	TRBD2	TGTGCCAGCAGCTTAGAGGGTCGACTAGCGGGGAAGCGAGCCAAAAACATTCAGTACTTC	CASSLEGRLAGKRAKNIQYF
TRBJ1-2	TRBV15	TRBD1	TGTGCCACCAGCTTACACAGGGGCCAAGGGGGCGCAAATGGCTACACCTTC	CATSLHRGQGGANGYTF
TRBJ1-6	TRBV7-8	NA	TGTGCCAGCAGCCTACGGGGGACGACAAGTAATTCACCCCTCCACTTT	CASSLRGTTSNSPLHF
TRBJ1-2	TRBV28	TRBD1	TGTGCCAGCAGTTTTCCTTTGAGGGGGACAGTGAATAACTATGGCTACACCTTC	CASSFPLRGTVNNYGYTF
TRBJ2-1	TRBV5-4	NA	TGTGCCAGCAGGAGTGGGGTAAGGGGGGAGCAGTTCTTC	CASRSGVRGEQFF
TRBJ2-2	TRBV29-1	NA	TGCAGCGTTGAAGAGGGGGGAAGGGGCCCAAGGGCCGGGGAGCTGTTTTTT	CSVEEGGRGPRAGELFF
TRBJ2-7	TRBV28	TRBD2	TGTGCCAGCAGCGGGGGGGTAGCCTACGAGCAGTACTTC	CASSGGVAYEQYF